These T cell receptor beta chains were read from a single sample in a study of T-cell reconstitution after alpha-beta-depleted transplantation in children. TCRdb passed the PCR reads through MiXCR, listing each CDR3 protein once. The sample lists 500,000 to 750,000 distinct CDR3 sequences, 25% to 30% seen once, with less than 40% in the top ten. The starting material was PBMCs, obtained before TCRalphabeta/CD19-depleted stem cell transplant. These receptors came from a boy younger than two with Wiskott-Aldrich syndrome, due to receive a stem cell transplant. Each CDR3 is given with its conserved first and last residue. D genes are given only for firm matches. Only some rows state a clone size, as once, few, many or a class for expanded clones.

cdr3_nt	cdr3_aa	d_call	cdr3_length	v_call	clone_size	j_call
TGCGCCAGCAGACTGACAGGGATATCGGATACGCAGTATTTT	CASRLTGISDTQYF	TRBD1	14	TRBV5-1	NA	TRBJ2-3
TGTGCCAGCTCAGGCGGGGGGACAGATCTTATCAATGAGCAGTTCTTC	CASSGGGTDLINEQFF	NA	16	TRBV25-1	NA	TRBJ2-1
TGTGCCACCAGTGACCGAGACCAAGAGACCCAGTACTTC	CATSDRDQETQYF	NA	13	TRBV24-1	NA	TRBJ2-5
TGCAGTGCTGTCCGGGGGATAGCGGGAGCCTACAATGAGCAGTTCTTC	CSAVRGIAGAYNEQFF	TRBD2	16	TRBV20-1	NA	TRBJ2-1
TGCGCCAGCAGAAAACTAGCGGGAGGGTTGGGCTCTGGGGCCAACGTCCTGACTTTC	CASRKLAGGLGSGANVLTF	TRBD2	19	TRBV5-1	NA	TRBJ2-6
TGTGCCAGCACCACCGAGCTAGCGGGGGGCACCGGGGAGCTGTTTTTT	CASTTELAGGTGELFF	TRBD2	16	TRBV12-3/TRBV12-4	NA	TRBJ2-2
TGTGCCAGCAGTTTAGGGACTAGCGGGACGAATGAGCAGTTCTTC	CASSLGTSGTNEQFF	TRBD2	15	TRBV5-1	NA	TRBJ2-1
TGTGCCAGCAGCTTAATTGGGACAGGGACCGAAAAACTGTTTTTT	CASSLIGTGTEKLFF	TRBD1	15	TRBV7-9	NA	TRBJ1-4
TGTGCCATCAGTGAGTCAGTCTCCTACAATGAGCAGTTCTTC	CAISESVSYNEQFF	NA	14	TRBV10-3	NA	TRBJ2-1
TGTGCCGCGGGGGGCGCAGATACGCAGTATTTT	CAAGGADTQYF	TRBD2	11	TRBV12-3/TRBV12-4	few	TRBJ2-3
TGTGCCAGCAGCTTGGCCCCAGGGAGCGAGCAGTACTTC	CASSLAPGSEQYF	NA	13	TRBV5-4	NA	TRBJ2-7